The 25 T cell receptor beta chains in this list originate from one sample, sequenced in a study of blood T cell repertoires in COVID-19. The table came from immunoSEQ multiplex PCR; TCRdb's copy has only in-frame clones and leaves some out. This table holds approximately 670,000 clones, about 87% found once. Sequencing used peripheral blood. These receptors all stem from a woman aged 18 to 35 with acute or convalescent COVID-19.

V and J are TRBV5-8 and TRBJ1-6; 7 bases align to TRBD1. From germline, CDR1 is SGHTS and CDR2 YDEGEE. Trimming at V came to 0 bases and at J to 9 bases, leaving 6 bases not matched to a gene. The CDR3 has 15 amino acids. CDR3 nucleotides: TGTGCCAGCAGCTTGGGTGACAGGGTAGGTTCACCCCTCCACTTT. Its translation is CASSLGDRVGSPLHF.

This chain joins TRBV7-2 and TRBJ1-2; TRBD1 might be the D (6 bases). Germline V gives CDR1 SGHTA, CDR2 FQGNSA. The V and J ends lost 3 bases and 0 bases respectively, with 11 bases between them. This CDR3 region has 15 residues. This CDR3 reads CASSLYRETNYGYTF. The CDR3 DNA sequence: TGTGCCAGCAGCTTGTACAGGGAAACTAACTATGGCTACACCTTC.

The chain joins TRBV27 to TRBJ2-3; tentatively, D is TRBD1 (5 bases). The germline V and J ends were trimmed by 3 bases and 3 bases, with 10 bases remaining between them. The CDR3 contains 14 residues. CDR1 and CDR2 from the germline V gene are MNHEY and SMNVEV (reference sequence). The CDR3 here is CASSFGQGTDTQYF. The CDR3 bases are TGTGCCAGCAGTTTCGGGCAGGGAACAGATACGCAGTATTTT.

The rearrangement links TRBV5-7 to TRBJ2-7; 8 bases line up with TRBD1. TRBV5-7 is sorted into the ORF group, with uncertain function. V lost 0 bases and J lost 4; bases outside the gene matches: 6. The CDR3 sequence is 15 residues long. CDR3 loop: CASSLVRTGWYEQYF. In DNA form, the CDR3 reads TGTGCCAGCAGCTTGGTCAGGACAGGGTGGTACGAGCAGTACTTC.

V usage is TRBV7-8 and J usage is TRBJ1-1; 9 bases are shared with TRBD1. Per germline, CDR1 SGHVS and CDR2 FQNEAQ. CDR3 length: 14 residues. V lost 5 bases to trimming and J lost 7 bases; unmatched junction nucleotides: 8. The CDR3 nucleotides are TGTGCCAGCAGCGCGGGACAGGGTTGGGGTGAAGCTTTCTTT. It encodes CASSAGQGWGEAFF.

The chain combines TRBV7-2 with TRBJ1-2; possibly TRBD1 for D (6 bases). Trimming stripped 10 bases from V and 6 bases from J, with 15 bases between. Germline assignment: CDR1 SGHTA and CDR2 FQGNSA. The CDR3 is made up of 12 amino acids. The chain's CDR3 is CATLWGGHGYTF. In DNA, the CDR3 is TGTGCCACCTTGTGGGGGGGCCATGGCTACACCTTC.

This chain's CDR3 is CASSLGGRQYF. CDR3 coding DNA: TGTGCCAGCAGTTTGGGGGGGAGGCAGTATTTT. The chain employs TRBV6-2 or TRBV6-3 and TRBJ2-3; 7 bases align to TRBD2. J gave up 11 bases and V 4 bases, and 3 bases lay outside the gene matches. CDR3 length: 11 residues. CDR1 and CDR2 from the germline V gene are MNHEY and SVGEGT.

The chain joins TRBV7-2 to TRBJ2-7; the match to TRBD2 covers 12 bases. V shed 4 bases and J 2 bases; nucleotides not matched to a gene: 9. The CDR3 loop spans 17 amino acids. Germline V gene data show CDR1 as SGHTA and CDR2 as FQGNSA. CDR3 region: CASSSPTSGGPAYEQYF. CDR3 coding DNA: TGTGCCAGCAGCTCTCCCACTAGCGGGGGGCCTGCCTACGAGCAGTACTTC.

The chain is built from TRBV11-3 and TRBJ1-1; 7 bases match TRBD1. V lost 0 bases to trimming and J lost 9 bases; unmatched junction nucleotides: 4. In germline, CDR1 is SGHNT, CDR2 YENEEA. The CDR3 runs 13 residues. The CDR3 DNA is TGTGCCAGCAGCTTAGAGGTGACAGGGAAAGCTTTCTTT. This translates into CASSLEVTGKAFF.

In DNA form, the CDR3 reads TGTGCCAGCAGCTCGGACATCAGCTCCTACGAGCAGTACTTC. It codes for CASSSDISSYEQYF. The J gene is TRBJ2-7, the V gene TRBV5-8, with D perhaps matching TRBD1 (5 bases). CDR1 SGHTS and CDR2 YDEGEE come from the germline V gene. Trimming removed 3 bases from V and 0 bases from J, with 10 bases in between. The CDR3 spans 14 residues.

The V and J genes are TRBV9 and TRBJ2-6; D might be TRBD1 (5 bases). The V gene lost 4 bases and the J gene lost 0 bases, with 20 bases spanning the gap. CDR1 SGDLS and CDR2 YYNGEE come from the germline V gene. This CDR3 is built from 19 residues. The CDR3 DNA reads as TGTGCCAGCAGCCCGTTGGCGAGTCAGGGATTCTCTGGGGCCAACGTCCTGACTTTC. This translates into CASSPLASQGFSGANVLTF.

The V call is TRBV27, the J call TRBJ1-5; a weak D match, TRBD1 (6 bases). The CDR3 runs to 19 residues. V was cut by 4 bases and J by 0 bases, with 22 bases left in between. Germline V gene sequence: CDR1 MNHEY, CDR2 SMNVEV (reference sequence). CDR3 protein: CASSSAIRTGQGSNQPQHF. The CDR3, as DNA: TGTGCCAGCAGTTCAGCAATTCGGACGGGACAAGGTAGCAATCAGCCCCAGCATTTT.

This chain uses TRBV7-9 with TRBJ1-5; 8 bases align to TRBD1. The V segment lost 5 bases and the J segment 6 bases; nucleotides outside the gene matches: 6. The length of the CDR3 is 14 residues. Germline V CDR1 and CDR2: SEHNR, FQNEAQ (reference sequence). The CDR3 loop is CASSAGTGGQPQHF. DNA for the CDR3: TGTGCCAGCAGCGCCGGGACAGGAGGTCAGCCCCAGCATTTT.

V and J are TRBV18 and TRBJ1-1, with 8 bases fitting TRBD1. The germline CDR1 and CDR2 sequences are KGHSH and LQKENI. The ends lost 3 bases at V and 7 bases at J; junction bases unmatched: 7. The CDR3 has 14 residues. CDR3 sequence: CASSPQGAAVEAFF. The CDR3 region has the DNA TGTGCCAGCTCACCCCAGGGGGCTGCGGTTGAAGCTTTCTTT.

The chain has TRBV24-1 and TRBJ2-3; TRBD1 agrees at 7 bases. The CDR3 is 16 residues long. J lost 5 bases, V lost 3 bases, and 10 bases had no gene match. The germline CDR1 and CDR2 sequences are KGHDR and SFDVKD. Here the CDR3 reads CATSDPSTGSGDTQYF. CDR3 in DNA: TGTGCCACCAGTGATCCTTCGACAGGGTCGGGAGATACGCAGTATTTT.

This chain connects TRBV5-1 to TRBJ2-1; possible D gene TRBD2, 7 bases. The CDR3 runs 14 residues. Trimming pared 7 bases from V and 2 bases from J, leaving 13 bases between. Germline loops: CDR1 SGHRS, CDR2 YFSETQ. The CDR3 nucleotides read TGCGCCAGCTACGAAGGGGGGGCCTACAATGAGCAGTTCTTC. Translated, it gives CASYEGGAYNEQFF.

The chain combines TRBV6-5 with TRBJ2-3; D uncertain. V lost 6 bases to trimming and J lost 2 bases, with 12 bases between them. Germline CDR1 is MNHEY and CDR2 is SVGAGI. CDR3 length equals 14 residues. DNA of the CDR3: TGTGCCAGCAGGCCCTACCTGGTCACAGATACGCAGTATTTT. This codes for CASRPYLVTDTQYF.

The rearrangement uses TRBV7-9 and TRBJ2-1; D possibly corresponds to TRBD2 (6 bases). The germline CDR1 and CDR2 sequences are SEHNR and FQNEAQ (reference sequence). V gave up 1 base and J gave up 9 bases, with 13 bases separating them. The CDR3 runs 14 residues. The chain's CDR3 is CASSLGAGWSEQFF. The CDR3 DNA reads as TGTGCCAGCAGCTTAGGGGCGGGGTGGAGTGAGCAGTTCTTC.

This clone was counted a single time. The CDR3: CATSDYRRDRTDTQYF. The DNA of the CDR3 is TGTGCCACCAGTGATTATCGCCGGGATCGCACAGATACGCAGTATTTT. V is TRBV24-1 and J is TRBJ2-3, with a possible D match to TRBD2 (5 bases). The CDR3 contains 16 residues. Trimming cost V 2 bases and J 1 base, with 12 bases left between them. Germline values: CDR1 KGHDR, CDR2 SFDVKD.

This clone was seen only once. This chain links TRBV10-2 with TRBJ1-1; 8 bases are shared with TRBD1. The CDR3 totals 14 residues. After removal of 6 bases from V and 4 bases from J, the junction contained 7 bases not matched to a gene. Germline V gene lookup returns CDR1 WSHSY and CDR2 SAAADI. The CDR3 is CASRSNTGGTEAFF. CDR3 nucleotides: TGCGCCAGCAGATCTAATACAGGGGGCACTGAAGCTTTCTTT.

With regard to this clone: This sample also contains other DNA sequences that code for the same CDR3. This sequence joins TRBV7-2 and TRBJ2-7, with 7 bases lining up with TRBD2. Germline V CDR1 and CDR2: SGHTA, FQGNSA. The CDR3 consists of 14 residues. V shed 3 bases, J shed 0 bases, and the junction held 2 bases outside the gene matches. Here the CDR3 DNA reads TGTGCCAGCAGCTTTGGGAGGGGCTCCTACGAGCAGTACTTC. It encodes CASSFGRGSYEQYF.

DNA of the CDR3: TGTGCCAGCCGGACAGGTACTAGCACAGATACGCAGTATTTT. As protein: CASRTGTSTDTQYF. The chain recombines TRBV19 with TRBJ2-3; 7 positions match TRBD1. V lost 9 bases and J lost 0; bases outside the gene matches: 6. This CDR3 has 14 amino acids. CDR1 is LNHDA and CDR2 is SQIVND in the germline V gene (reference sequence).

The chain carries TRBV20-1 and TRBJ2-2; 8 bases line up with TRBD2. The germline gives CDR1 DFQATT, CDR2 SNEGSKA (reference sequence). J gave up 4 bases and V 3 bases, and 10 bases lay outside the gene matches. The CDR3 is made up of 16 amino acids. The CDR3 DNA reads as TGCAGTGCTAGTGGACCGGGGGGGCCACGCACCGGGGAGCTGTTTTTT. Amino acid sequence: CSASGPGGPRTGELFF.

The chain recombines TRBV5-5 with TRBJ1-2, with a weak D call TRBD1 (5 bases). The CDR3 length is 15 residues. CDR1 is SGHKS and CDR2 is YYEKEE in the germline V gene (reference sequence). Trimming cost V 5 bases and J 8 bases, with 22 bases left between them. CDR3 nucleotide sequence: TGTGCCAGCAGAAGTCGGACACCCCCTTTGGACGGCTACACCTTC. Its protein is CASRSRTPPLDGYTF.

The chain carries TRBV2 and TRBJ2-7; 8 nucleotides line up with TRBD1. Germline values: CDR1 SNHLY, CDR2 FYNNEI. The J segment lost 4 bases and the V segment lost 8 bases, leaving 4 bases of the junction unmatched. This CDR3 spans 12 amino acids. This CDR3 is CASRDRMYEQYF. The CDR3 bases are TGTGCCAGCCGGGACAGGATGTACGAGCAGTACTTC.